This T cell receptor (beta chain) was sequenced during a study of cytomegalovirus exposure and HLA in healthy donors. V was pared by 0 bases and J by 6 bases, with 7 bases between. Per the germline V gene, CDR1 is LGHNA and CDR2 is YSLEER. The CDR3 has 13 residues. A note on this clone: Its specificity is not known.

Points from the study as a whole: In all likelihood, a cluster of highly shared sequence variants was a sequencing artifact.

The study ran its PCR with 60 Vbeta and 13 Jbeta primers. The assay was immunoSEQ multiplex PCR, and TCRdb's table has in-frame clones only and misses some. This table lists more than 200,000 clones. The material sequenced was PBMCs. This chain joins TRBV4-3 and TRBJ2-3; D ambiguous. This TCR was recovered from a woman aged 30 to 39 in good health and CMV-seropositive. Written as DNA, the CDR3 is TGCGCCAGCAGCCAAGATATCAGGGATACGCAGTATTTT. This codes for CASSQDIRDTQYF.